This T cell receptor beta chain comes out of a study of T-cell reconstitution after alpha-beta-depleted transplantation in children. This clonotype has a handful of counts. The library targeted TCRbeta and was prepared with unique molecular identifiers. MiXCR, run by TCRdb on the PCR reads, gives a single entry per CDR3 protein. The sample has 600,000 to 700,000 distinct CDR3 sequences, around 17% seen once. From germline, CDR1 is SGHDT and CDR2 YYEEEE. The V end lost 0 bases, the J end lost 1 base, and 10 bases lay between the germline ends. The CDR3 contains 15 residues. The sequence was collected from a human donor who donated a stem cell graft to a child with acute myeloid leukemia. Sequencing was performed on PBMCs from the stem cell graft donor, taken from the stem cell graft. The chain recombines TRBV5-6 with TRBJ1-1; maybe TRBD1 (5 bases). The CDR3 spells CASSLVPGPNTEAFF. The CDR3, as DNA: TGTGCCAGCAGCTTGGTTCCAGGGCCGAACACTGAAGCTTTCTTT.